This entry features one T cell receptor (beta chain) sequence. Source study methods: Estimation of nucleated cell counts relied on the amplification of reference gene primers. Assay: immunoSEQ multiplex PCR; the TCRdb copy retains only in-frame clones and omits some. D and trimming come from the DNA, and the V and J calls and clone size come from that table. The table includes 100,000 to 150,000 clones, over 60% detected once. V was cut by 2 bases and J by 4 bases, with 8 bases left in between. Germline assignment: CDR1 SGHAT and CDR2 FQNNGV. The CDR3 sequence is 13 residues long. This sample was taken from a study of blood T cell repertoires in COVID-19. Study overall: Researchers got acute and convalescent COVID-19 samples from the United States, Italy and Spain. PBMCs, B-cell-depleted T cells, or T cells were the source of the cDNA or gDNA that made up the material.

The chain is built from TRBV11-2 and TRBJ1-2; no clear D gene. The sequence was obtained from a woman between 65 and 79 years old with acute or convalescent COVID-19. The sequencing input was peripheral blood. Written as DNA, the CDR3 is TGTGCCAGCAGCTTAACCCCGGTCTATGGCTACACCTTC. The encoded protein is CASSLTPVYGYTF.